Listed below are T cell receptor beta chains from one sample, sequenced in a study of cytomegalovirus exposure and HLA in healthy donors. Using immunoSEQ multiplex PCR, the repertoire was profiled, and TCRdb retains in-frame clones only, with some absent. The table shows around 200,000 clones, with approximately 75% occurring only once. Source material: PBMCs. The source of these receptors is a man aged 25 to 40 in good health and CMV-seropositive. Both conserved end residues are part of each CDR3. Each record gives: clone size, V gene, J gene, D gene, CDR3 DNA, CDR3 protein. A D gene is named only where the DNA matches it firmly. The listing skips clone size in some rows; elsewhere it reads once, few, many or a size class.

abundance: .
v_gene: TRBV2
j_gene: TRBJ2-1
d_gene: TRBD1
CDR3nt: TGTGCCAGCAGGGAGGGACAGGGGTCTGAGCAGTTCTTC
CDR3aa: CASREGQGSEQFF

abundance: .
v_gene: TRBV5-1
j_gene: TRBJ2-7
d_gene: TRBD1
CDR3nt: TGCGCCAGCAGCAGGGACAGGGGGGGTGCCTCCAACGAGCAGTACTTC
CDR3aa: CASSRDRGGASNEQYF

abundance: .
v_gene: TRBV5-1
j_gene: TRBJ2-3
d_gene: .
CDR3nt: TGCGCCAGCAGCTTGGAGGCGCGGGTAGGCACAGATACGCAGTATTTT
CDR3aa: CASSLEARVGTDTQYF

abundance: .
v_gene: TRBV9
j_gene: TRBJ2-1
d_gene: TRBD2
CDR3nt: TGTGCCAGCAGCGGGGGGGGAGGCAGGCAGGGCCCGGGCTCCTACAATGAGCAGTTCTTC
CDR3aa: CASSGGGGRQGPGSYNEQFF

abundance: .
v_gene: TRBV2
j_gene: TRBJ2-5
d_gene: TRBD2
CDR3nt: TGTGCCGGAGTAAGGGAGGGAGGGACCGCGGAGACCCAGTACTTC
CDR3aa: CAGVREGGTAETQYF

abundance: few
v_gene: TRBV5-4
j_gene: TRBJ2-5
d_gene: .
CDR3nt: TGTGCCAGCAGCCCCGGCGGCCCCTTAGTCCAAGAGACCCAGTACTTC
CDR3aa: CASSPGGPLVQETQYF

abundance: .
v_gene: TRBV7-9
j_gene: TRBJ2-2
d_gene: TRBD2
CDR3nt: TGTGCCAGCAGCTTAAACCAGAGACTAGCGGGGTTCACCGGGGAGCTGTTTTTT
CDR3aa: CASSLNQRLAGFTGELFF

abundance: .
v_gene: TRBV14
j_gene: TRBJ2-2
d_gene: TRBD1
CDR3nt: TGTGCCAGCAGCCAAGATGAGGGACAGCTTATCACCGGGGAGCTGTTTTTT
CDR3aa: CASSQDEGQLITGELFF

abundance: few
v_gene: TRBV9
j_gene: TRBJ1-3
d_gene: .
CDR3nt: TGTGCCAGCAGCGTAGGACTTCTTGGGGGGGTGGCTGGAAACACCATATATTTT
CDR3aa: CASSVGLLGGVAGNTIYF

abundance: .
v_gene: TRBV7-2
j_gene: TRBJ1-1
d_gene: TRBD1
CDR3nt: TGTGCCAGCAGCCTGGGACAGATGAACACTGAAGCTTTCTTT
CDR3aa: CASSLGQMNTEAFF

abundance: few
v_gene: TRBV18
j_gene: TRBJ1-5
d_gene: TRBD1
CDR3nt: TGTGCCAGCTCACCGCGGACAGGAAGCGACCAGCCCCAGCATTTT
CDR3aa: CASSPRTGSDQPQHF

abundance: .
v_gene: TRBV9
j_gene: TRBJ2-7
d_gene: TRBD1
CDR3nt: TGTGCCAGCAGCGTGGGACAGGGAACCTACGAGCAGTACTTC
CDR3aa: CASSVGQGTYEQYF

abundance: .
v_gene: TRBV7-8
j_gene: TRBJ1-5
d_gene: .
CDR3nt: TGTGCCAGCAGCTTACCCCGGAGGATCGGCAATCAGCCCCAGCATTTT
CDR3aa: CASSLPRRIGNQPQHF

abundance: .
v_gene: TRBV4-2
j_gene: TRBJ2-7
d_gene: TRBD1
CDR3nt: TGTGCCAGCAGCCAACAGGACAGGTCCTACGAGCAGTACTTC
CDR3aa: CASSQQDRSYEQYF

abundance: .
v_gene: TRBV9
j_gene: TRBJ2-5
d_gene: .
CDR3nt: TGTGCCAGCAGCTTCAGTACGCAAGAGACCCAGTACTTC
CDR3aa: CASSFSTQETQYF

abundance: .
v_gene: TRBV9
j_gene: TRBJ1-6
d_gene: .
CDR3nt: TGTGCCACCAGCTTAGGGCCCGATAATTCACCCCTCCACTTT
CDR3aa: CATSLGPDNSPLHF

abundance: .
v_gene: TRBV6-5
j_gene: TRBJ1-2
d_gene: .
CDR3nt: TGTGCCAGCAGTTACTCGAACCTCGCCGGGTGGGGCTACACCTTC
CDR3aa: CASSYSNLAGWGYTF

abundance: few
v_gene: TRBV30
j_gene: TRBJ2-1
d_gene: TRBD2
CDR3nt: TGTGCCTGGGACCCCGGGGGGGCCTACAATGAGCAGTTCTTC
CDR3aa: CAWDPGGAYNEQFF

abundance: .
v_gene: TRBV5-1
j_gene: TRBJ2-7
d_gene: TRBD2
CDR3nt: TGCGCCAGCAGCTCCCGCCGGGGGCGGGAGGTTAGCAAGCAGTACTTC
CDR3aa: CASSSRRGREVSKQYF

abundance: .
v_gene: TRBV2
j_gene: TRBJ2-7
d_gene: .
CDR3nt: TGTGCCAGCAGTCGGACAGACTCCTACGAGCAGTACTTC
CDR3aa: CASSRTDSYEQYF

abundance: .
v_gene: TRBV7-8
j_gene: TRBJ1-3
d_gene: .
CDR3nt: TGTGCCAGCAGCTTATTTTCCGGGGGGAATGGAAACACCATATATTTT
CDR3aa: CASSLFSGGNGNTIYF

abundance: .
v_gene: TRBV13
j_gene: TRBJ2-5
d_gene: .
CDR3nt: TGTGCCAGCAGCTTATTGGACTATGCGGAGACCCAGTACTTC
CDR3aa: CASSLLDYAETQYF

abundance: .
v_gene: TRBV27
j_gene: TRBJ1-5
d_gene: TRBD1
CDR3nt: TGTGCCAGCAGTCCCCGACAGGGTGGGGATCAGCCCCAGCATTTT
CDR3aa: CASSPRQGGDQPQHF

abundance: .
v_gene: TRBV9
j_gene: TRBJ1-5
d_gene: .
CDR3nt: TGTGCCAGCAGCGTCGATCAGGGAATGAATCAGCCCCAGCATTTT
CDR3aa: CASSVDQGMNQPQHF

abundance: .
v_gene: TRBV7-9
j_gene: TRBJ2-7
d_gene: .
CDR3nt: TGTGCCAGCAGCCTCCTCGCGGGAAAAAACTACGAGCAGTACTTC
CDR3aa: CASSLLAGKNYEQYF

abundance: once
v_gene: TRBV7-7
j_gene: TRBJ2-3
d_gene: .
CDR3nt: TGTGCTAGCAGCTTAGGGGGAGGACCCACAGATACGCAGTATTTT
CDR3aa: CASSLGGGPTDTQYF

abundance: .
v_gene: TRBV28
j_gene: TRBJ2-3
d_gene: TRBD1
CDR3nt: TGTGCCAGCAGCCTTACTTGGACAGGTATTGTGACCCAAGCTAGCACAGATACGCAGTATTTT
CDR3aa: CASSLTWTGIVTQASTDTQYF

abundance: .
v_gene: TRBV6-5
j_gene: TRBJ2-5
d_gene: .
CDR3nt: TGTGCCAGCAGTCACAGGGCCCAAGAGACCCAGTACTTC
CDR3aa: CASSHRAQETQYF

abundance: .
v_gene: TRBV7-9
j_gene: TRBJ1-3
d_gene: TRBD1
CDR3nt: TGTGCCAGCAGCTTAGGGACAGGGAACGGAAACACCATATATTTT
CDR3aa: CASSLGTGNGNTIYF

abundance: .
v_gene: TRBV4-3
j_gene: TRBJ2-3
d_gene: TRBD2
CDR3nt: TGCGCCAGCAGCCAAGGAGTCGCGGGAGTCACAGATACGCAGTATTTT
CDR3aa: CASSQGVAGVTDTQYF

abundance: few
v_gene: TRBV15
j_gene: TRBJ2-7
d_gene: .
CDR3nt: TGTGCCACCTCGGAACGGGGGTTAAGCTACGAGCAGTACTTC
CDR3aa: CATSERGLSYEQYF

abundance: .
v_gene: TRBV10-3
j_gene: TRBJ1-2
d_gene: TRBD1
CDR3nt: TGTGCCATCGCCCCCCAGGGGGGCGAAGTCTATGGCTACACCTTC
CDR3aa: CAIAPQGGEVYGYTF

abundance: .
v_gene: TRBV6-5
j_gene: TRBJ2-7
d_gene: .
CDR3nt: TGTGCCAGCAGTCCCGGGTACTTGGCCTACGAGCAGTACTTC
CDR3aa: CASSPGYLAYEQYF